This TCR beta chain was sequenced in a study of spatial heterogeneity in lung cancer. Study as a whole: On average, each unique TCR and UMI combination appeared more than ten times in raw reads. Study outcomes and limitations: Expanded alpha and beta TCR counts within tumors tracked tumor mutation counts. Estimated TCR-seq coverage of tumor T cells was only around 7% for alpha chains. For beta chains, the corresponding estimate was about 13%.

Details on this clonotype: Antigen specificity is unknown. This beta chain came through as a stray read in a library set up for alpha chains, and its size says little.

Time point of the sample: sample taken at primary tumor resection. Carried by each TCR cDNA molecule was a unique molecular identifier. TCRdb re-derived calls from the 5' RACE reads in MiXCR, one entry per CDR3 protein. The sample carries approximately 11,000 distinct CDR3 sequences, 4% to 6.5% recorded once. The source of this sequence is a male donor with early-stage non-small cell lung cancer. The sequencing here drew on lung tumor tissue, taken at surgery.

The CDR3 DNA is TGTGCCAGCAGCCTCCACCAAAATCAGCCCCAGCATTTT. Its translation is CASSLHQNQPQHF. The J gene is TRBJ1-5, the V gene TRBV7-8; D not certain. This CDR3 comprises 13 residues. CDR1 and CDR2 from the germline V gene are SGHVS and FQNEAQ. Trimming stripped 5 bases from V and 4 bases from J, with 9 bases between.